Sequencing of this TCR beta chain was carried out in a study of CD8+ T cells in alopecia areata. Study-level background: Treated patients took oral tofacitinib at 5 to 10 mg twice daily. General study results and limits: There were also resident alphabeta T cells of normal skin sequenced in scalp samples.

With regard to this clone: Its target is unknown.

The CDR3 extends over 14 amino acids. CDR1 and CDR2 (germline): MDHEN, SYDVKM. Deletions cut 4 bases from V and 2 bases from J, with 12 bases between. Investigators isolated RNA and reverse transcribed it into cDNA to act as the sequencing template. The data were produced by immunoSEQ multiplex PCR, yet TCRdb's version contains in-frame clones alone and is incomplete. The table shows over 85,000 clones, with 35% to 45% occurring only once. The sample comprised CD4+ T cells sorted from blood. This receptor was taken from a human donor with alopecia areata. The chain recombines TRBV28 with TRBJ2-7, with TRBD2 as a possible D gene (5 bases). The CDR3 loop reads CASSSPGLPYEQYF. The CDR3 DNA is TGTGCCAGCAGTTCTCCGGGATTACCCTACGAGCAGTACTTC.